This T cell receptor (beta chain) was identified in a study of T cells in localized non-small cell lung cancer. Sequenced by immunoSEQ multiplex PCR; TCRdb stores in-frame clones only, minus some. The sample shows about 33,000 clones, 80% of them seen only once. In germline, CDR1 is LNHNV, CDR2 YYDKDF (reference sequence). V shed 0 bases and J shed 6 bases, with 12 bases lying between them. The CDR3 is made up of 15 amino acids. Whole-study findings and limits: Longer overall survival associated with higher blood T cell density; shorter survival with higher adjacent-lung clonality. Adjacent lung had a median around 60 of the 100 largest tumor clones. Heterogeneity within the tumor remains possible, as just one region underwent sequencing.

About this clone itself: Its matching antigen is unknown.

This chain connects TRBV15 to TRBJ2-1; D not resolved. This clonotype originated in a male donor aged 60 or over with stage III squamous cell lung carcinoma. The sample here was peripheral blood, taken before any cancer treatment. CDR3 region: CATSRDLYGPNEQFF. The CDR3 nucleotides are TGTGCCACCAGCAGAGATCTTTACGGCCCCAATGAGCAGTTCTTC.